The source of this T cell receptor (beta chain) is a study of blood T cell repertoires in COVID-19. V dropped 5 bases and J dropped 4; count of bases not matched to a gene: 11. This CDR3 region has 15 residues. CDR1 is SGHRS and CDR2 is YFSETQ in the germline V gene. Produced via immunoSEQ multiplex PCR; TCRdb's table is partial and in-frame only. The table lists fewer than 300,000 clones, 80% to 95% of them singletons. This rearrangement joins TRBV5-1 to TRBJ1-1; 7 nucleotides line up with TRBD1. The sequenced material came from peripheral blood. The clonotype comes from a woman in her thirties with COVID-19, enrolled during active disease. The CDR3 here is CASSPQQGGSTEAFF. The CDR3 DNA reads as TGCGCCAGCAGTCCGCAGCAGGGGGGATCCACTGAAGCTTTCTTT. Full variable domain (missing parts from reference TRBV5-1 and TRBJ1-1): KAGVTQTPRYLIKTRGQQVTLSCSPISGHRSVSWYQQTPGQGLQFLFEYFSETQRNKGNFPGRFSGRQFSNSRSEMNVSTLELGDSALYLCASSPQQGGSTEAFFGQGTRLTVV.